The 6 T cell receptor beta chains reported below all come from one sample, sequenced in a study of T cell responses to AZD1222 COVID-19 vaccine. The method was immunoSEQ multiplex PCR; TCRdb's version includes in-frame clones alone and lacks a portion of them. The data hold some 140,000 clones, with approximately 90% observed a single time. The sample here was peripheral blood, taken on day 0 of AZD1222 vaccination. Receptor source: an adult in good health.

The chain employs TRBV5-1 and TRBJ2-3; D not resolved. V gave up 4 bases and J gave up 6 bases, with 9 bases separating them. The CDR3 is made up of 12 amino acids. CDR1 and CDR2 (germline): SGHRS, YFSETQ. CDR3 nucleotide sequence: TGCGCCAGCAGCGAGGAAGGGGATACGCAGTATTTT. It yields the protein CASSEEGDTQYF.

The chain carries TRBV5-4 and TRBJ1-1; D gene uncertain. Trimming removed 3 bases at V and 1 base at J, with 10 bases between. In germline, CDR1 is SGHNT, CDR2 YYREEE (reference sequence). This CDR3 is 14 amino acids long. DNA of the CDR3: TGTGCCAGCAGCTGGGGTAGTCGGAACACTGAAGCTTTCTTT. Translated: CASSWGSRNTEAFF.

This chain links TRBV7-6 with TRBJ2-5; TRBD1 is a possible D gene (5 bases). The CDR3 is made up of 17 amino acids. V was trimmed by 5 bases and J by 5 bases, leaving 24 bases between them. The germline CDR1 and CDR2 sequences are SGHVS and FNYEAQ. The CDR3 bases are TGTGCCAGCAGCCTCCCGGGTGGCAGGGCTCTGATTGAGACCCAGTACTTC. Its translation: CASSLPGGRALIETQYF.

The rearrangement links TRBV27 to TRBJ2-5; D is possibly TRBD2 (8 bases). V was shortened by 6 bases and J by 0 bases, with 17 bases between the two germline ends. The CDR3 contains 16 residues. Germline V gives CDR1 MNHEY, CDR2 SMNVEV (reference sequence). CDR3 nucleotides: TGTGCCAGCAGACGGGGGGGGACAGTTAACCAAGAGACCCAGTACTTC. It specifies CASRRGGTVNQETQYF.

The chain employs TRBV5-1 and TRBJ2-7, with a weak D call TRBD1 (7 bases). CDR3 length: 12 amino acids. Germline values: CDR1 SGHRS, CDR2 YFSETQ. The V end lost 5 bases, the J end lost 3 bases, and 9 bases lay between the germline ends. The CDR3 region has the DNA TGCGCCAGCAGGCGGGACAGCTACGAGCAGTACTTC. It codes for CASRRDSYEQYF.

The chain combines TRBV19 with TRBJ2-1; TRBD2 is a possible D gene (5 bases). The germline gives CDR1 LNHDA, CDR2 SQIVND (reference sequence). V was clipped by 10 bases and J by 5 bases, with 21 bases between them. The CDR3 extends over 15 amino acids. CDR3 protein: CATLKTISGNNEQFF. The CDR3 coding sequence is TGTGCCACCCTCAAAACGATCAGCGGTAACAATGAGCAGTTCTTC.